The clone carrying this TCR beta chain was observed a few times. Antigen: not known. As to treatment: approximately 9-day PBMC culture with coronavirus spike peptide pools or control peptides (ViraFEST assay). From the unexposed donor, CD4+ T cells were collected ahead of the COVID-19 pandemic (2011-2018). This sample was included in a study of vaccination and CD4 T cells after COVID-19. Findings of the study overall: Researchers looked at relatively few convalescent patients and had no early post-infection timepoints.

Germline values: CDR1 DFQATT, CDR2 SNEGSKA (reference sequence). The V and J ends lost 7 bases and 6 bases, in that order; junction bases with no gene match: 9. The CDR3 sequence is 14 residues long. At the Johns Hopkins FTIC core, DNA taken from cultured CD4+ T cells was sequenced by way of the Oncomine TCR Beta short-read assay. Cultures of CD4+ T cells served as the source for extracting genomic DNA. TCRdb reprocessed the PCR reads via MiXCR and lists one record per CDR3 protein. This table has about 7,600 distinct CDR3 sequences, more than 30% appearing once. J is TRBJ2-1 and V is TRBV20-1; 10 bases match TRBD2. The source of this sequence is a human donor in good health. Sequencing input: CD4+ T cells from blood, cultured in vitro. CDR3 in amino acids: CSGLAGAVVNEQFF. CDR3 sequence (DNA): TGCAGTGGTCTAGCGGGAGCGGTCGTCAATGAGCAGTTCTTC.